These 22 T cell receptor beta chains share one sample of origin, sequenced in a study of blood T cell repertoires in COVID-19. Generated by immunoSEQ multiplex PCR, the TCRdb table keeps only in-frame clones and is missing some. In the table there are 70,000 to 100,000 clones, just over 85% of which are singletons. The sequenced material came from peripheral blood. These receptors were collected from a woman in her sixties or seventies with acute or convalescent COVID-19.

The chain combines TRBV11-3 with TRBJ2-3, with a weak D call TRBD2 (5 bases). The V gene lost 1 base and the J gene lost 4 bases, with 9 bases spanning the gap. The CDR3 has 14 amino acids. The germline CDR1 and CDR2 sequences are SGHNT and YENEEA. The CDR3 sequence: CASSLVGGADTQYF. Written as DNA, the CDR3 is TGTGCCAGCAGCTTAGTCGGAGGAGCAGATACGCAGTATTTT. Full variable domain (remainder filled in from reference TRBV11-3 and TRBJ2-3): EAGVVQSPRYKIIEKKQPVAFWCNPISGHNTLYWYLQNLGQGPELLIRYENEEAVDDSQLPKDRFSAERLKGVDSTLKIQPAELGDSAVYLCASSLVGGADTQYFGPGTRLTVL.

The V gene is TRBV5-1, the J gene TRBJ1-2, with TRBD1 identical over 9 bases. The CDR3 has 16 amino acids. The V and J ends lost 1 base and 5 bases, in that order; junction bases with no gene match: 9. Looked up from germline, CDR1 is SGHRS and CDR2 is YFSETQ. DNA for the CDR3: TGCGCCAGCAGCTTGTATGGACAGGGGACGGAGTATGGCTACACCTTC. Translating gives CASSLYGQGTEYGYTF.

This chain joins TRBV27 and TRBJ2-7, with 13 nucleotides matching TRBD2. Germline values: CDR1 MNHEY, CDR2 SMNVEV (reference sequence). The CDR3 loop spans 16 amino acids. The V and J ends lost 2 bases and 6 bases, in that order; junction bases with no gene match: 7. CDR3 sequence reads: CASSLISGLAGFEQYF. The CDR3 bases are TGTGCCAGCAGTTTAATATCGGGACTAGCGGGATTCGAGCAGTACTTC.

This chain joins TRBV6-5 and TRBJ2-7, with 9 bases identical to TRBD1. Trimming at V came to 7 bases and at J to 4 bases, leaving 5 bases not matched to a gene. Germline CDR1 reads MNHEY; CDR2 reads SVGAGI. The CDR3 has 13 amino acids. In DNA, the CDR3 is TGTGCCAGCAAAGGACAGGGGTTTTACGAGCAGTACTTC. Translating it yields CASKGQGFYEQYF.

This chain links TRBV3-1 (or the pseudogene TRBV3-2) with TRBJ1-5; D unclear. Germline loops: CDR1 LGHDT, CDR2 YNNKEL (reference sequence). Trimming removed 0 bases at V and 1 base at J, with 7 bases between. CDR3 size: 15 residues. The DNA of the CDR3 is TGTGCCAGCAGCCAAGAGGCAGGCAGCAATCAGCCCCAGCATTTT. Its protein product is CASSQEAGSNQPQHF.

V is TRBV29-1 and J is TRBJ2-1; D not resolved. The CDR3 length is 14 residues. CDR1 and CDR2 (germline): SQVTM, ANQGSEA. V was trimmed by 3 bases and J by 5 bases, leaving 14 bases between them. Written as DNA, the CDR3 is TGCAGCGTTGATTCTCAAAACCTAGACAATGAGCAGTTCTTC. This gives the protein CSVDSQNLDNEQFF.

In this sample, this clone turned up once. The chain has TRBV6-5 and TRBJ1-2; tentative D call: TRBD1 (5 bases). CDR1 is MNHEY, CDR2 SVGAGI, per germline. The CDR3 is 12 residues long. Trimming pared 2 bases from V and 4 bases from J, leaving 5 bases between. CDR3 protein: CASSYRGYGYTF. The CDR3 DNA reads as TGTGCCAGCAGTTACAGGGGCTATGGCTACACCTTC.

V and J are TRBV2 and TRBJ2-2; D ambiguous. Germline V CDR1 and CDR2: SNHLY, FYNNEI. The CDR3 runs to 13 residues. V was shortened by 6 bases and J by 5 bases, with 10 bases between the two germline ends. This chain's CDR3 is CASRVSETGELFF. CDR3 coding DNA: TGTGCCAGCAGGGTCTCTGAGACCGGGGAGCTGTTTTTT. Supplemented by reference TRBV2 and TRBJ2-2, the full variable domain reads EPEVTQTPSHQVTQMGQEVILRCVPISNHLYFYWYRQILGQKVEFLVSFYNNEISEKSEIFDDQFSVERPDGSNFTLKIRSTKLEDSAMYFCASRVSETGELFFGEGSRLTVL.

The rearrangement joins TRBV28 to TRBJ1-5, with 7 bases matching TRBD1. The CDR3 length is 15 residues. CDR1 is MDHEN, CDR2 SYDVKM, per germline. The V gene end was trimmed by 5 bases and the J gene end by 15 bases; junction bases not matched to a gene: 19. The DNA for the CDR3 is TGTGCCAGCAGTCCCTTGACAGGGCCGACACGCCCCGGGCATTTT. Protein: CASSPLTGPTRPGHF.

The chain joins TRBV27 to TRBJ2-5; D is unclear. V was shortened by 5 bases and J by 2 bases, with 18 bases between the two germline ends. Germline V lookup: CDR1 MNHEY, CDR2 SMNVEV (reference sequence). The CDR3 spans 16 residues. The CDR3 region has the DNA TGTGCCAGCAGTCTCCGGGTAGATATGAAGCAAGAGACCCAGTACTTC. It translates to CASSLRVDMKQETQYF.

V and J are TRBV7-3 and TRBJ2-1, with D unresolved. V lost 5 bases and J 1 base, leaving 9 bases between the germline ends. This CDR3 has 14 amino acids. In germline, CDR1 is SGHTA, CDR2 FQGTGA. CDR3 region: CASSRGGSYNEQFF. The CDR3 DNA sequence: TGTGCCAGCAGCCGTGGCGGATCCTACAATGAGCAGTTCTTC.

The sample holds one count of this clone. The chain recombines TRBV2 with TRBJ2-6; TRBD2 matches 7 bases. The CDR3 is 15 amino acids. Germline V CDR1 and CDR2: SNHLY, FYNNEI. The J segment lost 0 bases and the V segment lost 6 bases, leaving 2 bases of the junction unmatched. The CDR3 bases are TGTGCCAGCAGGCGGGGGAGCTCTGGGGCCAACGTCCTGACTTTC. Encoded protein: CASRRGSSGANVLTF.

For this clone: At the DNA level, this CDR3 is encoded by other sequences in the same sample as well. The chain employs TRBV6-1 and TRBJ1-2; perhaps TRBD1 as D (5 bases). CDR1 and CDR2 (germline): MNHNS, SASEGT. This CDR3 is built from 13 residues. Deletions cut 2 bases from V and 8 bases from J, with 12 bases between. The CDR3 nucleotides read TGTGCCAGCAGTGAATCTGGGGCGGGAGGCTACACCTTC. Its protein is CASSESGAGGYTF.

This clone was found a few times. The chain links TRBV27 to TRBJ2-7; D is ambiguous. This CDR3 is 13 amino acids long. V was shortened by 1 base and J by 3 bases, with 7 bases between the two germline ends. The germline gives CDR1 MNHEY, CDR2 SMNVEV (reference sequence). The CDR3 coding sequence is TGTGCCAGCAGTTTATTTTCAGGCTACGAGCAGTACTTC. Protein: CASSLFSGYEQYF.

The rearrangement links TRBV24-1 to TRBJ1-5; D is uncertain. The CDR3 spans 14 residues. Germline V CDR1 and CDR2: KGHDR, SFDVKD. V lost 5 bases, J lost 3 bases, and 10 bases lay in between. The CDR3 protein is CATSGATNNQPQHF. The CDR3 DNA follows: TGTGCCACCAGTGGGGCCACAAACAATCAGCCCCAGCATTTT.

The CDR3 reads CASSYGGIEAFF. The DNA of the CDR3 is TGTGCCAGCAGTTACGGGGGGATTGAAGCTTTCTTT. J is TRBJ1-1 and V is TRBV6-5, with D possibly being TRBD1 (5 bases). Deletions cut 2 bases from V and 7 bases from J, with 8 bases between. The CDR3 sequence is 12 residues long. The germline gives CDR1 MNHEY, CDR2 SVGAGI.

The chain joins TRBV2 to TRBJ2-2; TRBD1 might be the D (6 bases). This CDR3 contains 15 residues. Germline loops: CDR1 SNHLY, CDR2 FYNNEI. The germline V and J ends were trimmed by 6 bases and 7 bases, with 18 bases remaining between them. CDR3 region: CASSAGTGSGGELFF. The CDR3 DNA sequence: TGTGCCAGCAGCGCGGGTACAGGGTCGGGCGGGGAGCTGTTTTTT.

The chain couples TRBV27 to TRBJ2-3, with 10 bases fitting TRBD2. Trimming at V came to 5 bases and at J to 7 bases, leaving 12 bases not matched to a gene. Germline V gene data show CDR1 as MNHEY and CDR2 as SMNVEV (reference sequence). The CDR3 consists of 16 residues. The DNA for the CDR3 is TGTGCCAGCAGTCCGCGATTAGCGGGGGGTACAAATACGCAGTATTTT. The encoded protein is CASSPRLAGGTNTQYF.

The CDR3 DNA is TGTGCTAGTGGGTTGTCGGGAGGGTACAATGAGCAGTTCTTC. The encoded protein is CASGLSGGYNEQFF. This chain joins TRBV12-5 and TRBJ2-1; TRBD2 aligns across 8 bases. Germline CDR1 is LGHNT and CDR2 is FRNRAP. CDR3 length: 14 residues. V shed 6 bases, J shed 4 bases, and the junction held 5 bases outside the gene matches.

In regard to this clone: At the DNA level, this CDR3 is encoded by other sequences in the same sample as well. The genes are TRBV27 and TRBJ2-1; 11 nucleotides align to TRBD2. V lost 5 bases and J lost 4; bases outside the gene matches: 4. The germline V gene has CDR1 MNHEY and CDR2 SMNVEV (reference sequence). This CDR3 is 15 amino acids long. The CDR3 nucleotides are TGTGCCAGCAGTCCCGGGACTAGCGGATACAATGAGCAGTTCTTC. It translates to CASSPGTSGYNEQFF.

The V call is TRBV5-1, the J call TRBJ1-2, with D maybe TRBD1 (5 bases). The CDR3 consists of 15 residues. CDR1 and CDR2 (germline): SGHRS, YFSETQ. V lost 5 bases and J lost 3, with 17 bases in between. The CDR3 sequence: CASRPGGVKDYGYTF. The CDR3 DNA follows: TGCGCCAGCAGGCCGGGAGGGGTTAAGGACTATGGCTACACCTTC.

This clone is a singleton in its sample. The chain employs TRBV11-3 and TRBJ2-1, with TRBD2 matching over 8 bases. This CDR3 region has 16 residues. Germline V gene sequence: CDR1 SGHNT, CDR2 YENEEA. V shed 1 base, J shed 8 bases, and the junction held 10 bases outside the gene matches. CDR3 DNA: TGTGCCAGCAGCTTAGGGGGAGGAACTAGCGGCGATGAGCAGTTCTTC. As protein: CASSLGGGTSGDEQFF.